Listed below are T cell receptor beta chains from one sample, sequenced in a study of blood T cell repertoires in COVID-19. Generated by immunoSEQ multiplex PCR, the TCRdb table keeps only in-frame clones and is missing some. The top ten clones hold 1.2% of a sample with about 300,000 clones, more than 70% of them seen once. Sequencing was done on a sample of peripheral blood. These receptor sequences come from a woman between 50 and 59 years old with acute or convalescent COVID-19. Each CDR3 is given with its conserved first and last residue.

>TRBJ2-5|13|TRBV10-2
CASSWTEKETQYF
>TRBJ2-7|20|TRBV5-1
CASSLATNSKGQGTSYEQYF
>TRBJ1-6|15|TRBV6-1
CASSENRVGNSPLHF
>TRBJ2-3|14|TRBV7-2
CASSLDSGPDTQYF
>TRBJ1-3|16|TRBV4-1
CASSQDGDSSGNTIYF
>TRBJ1-6|12|TRBV6-6
CASGIYNSPLHF
>TRBJ2-1|15|TRBV3-1/TRBV3-2
CASSVRLVTAGEQFF
>TRBJ2-3|16|TRBV6-6
CASSSFRGKGTDTQYF
>TRBJ1-1|12|TRBV29-1
CSVEDPGLWAFF
>TRBJ2-3|14|TRBV2
CASSRGQSTDTQYF
>TRBJ2-1|14|TRBV7-2
CASSLYGQGVEQFF
>TRBJ1-5|17|TRBV19
CASRGRQGLLSNQPQHF
>TRBJ2-1|17|TRBV21-1
CASSGPTSVSSYNEQFF
>TRBJ2-3|12|TRBV2
CASSESGDTQYF
>TRBJ2-3|12|TRBV6-2/TRBV6-3
CASSQTADTQYF
>TRBJ2-1|15|TRBV2
CASSEKAAAYNEQFF
>TRBJ1-2|16|TRBV30
CASSKGARMKFYGYTF
>TRBJ2-3|14|TRBV11-1
CASSLAPGSDTQYF
>TRBJ1-2|14|TRBV7-2
CASSTRDRNYGYTF
>TRBJ2-1|17|TRBV4-2
CASSQETRLSSYNEQFF
>TRBJ2-3|15|TRBV5-1
CASKTINFATDTQYF
>TRBJ1-5|15|TRBV29-1
CSVVIPAGGNQPQHF
>TRBJ2-2|15|TRBV6-5
CASRPGLVDTGELFF
>TRBJ2-7|16|TRBV1
CTSSQGGGRASYEQYF
>TRBJ2-4|14|TRBV6-1
CASSALGGANIQYF
>TRBJ2-7|12|TRBV2
CASHFTPYEQYF
>TRBJ2-5|15|TRBV2
CASSSTHRVGETQYF
>TRBJ2-5|14|TRBV4-3
CASSQLGLGETQYF